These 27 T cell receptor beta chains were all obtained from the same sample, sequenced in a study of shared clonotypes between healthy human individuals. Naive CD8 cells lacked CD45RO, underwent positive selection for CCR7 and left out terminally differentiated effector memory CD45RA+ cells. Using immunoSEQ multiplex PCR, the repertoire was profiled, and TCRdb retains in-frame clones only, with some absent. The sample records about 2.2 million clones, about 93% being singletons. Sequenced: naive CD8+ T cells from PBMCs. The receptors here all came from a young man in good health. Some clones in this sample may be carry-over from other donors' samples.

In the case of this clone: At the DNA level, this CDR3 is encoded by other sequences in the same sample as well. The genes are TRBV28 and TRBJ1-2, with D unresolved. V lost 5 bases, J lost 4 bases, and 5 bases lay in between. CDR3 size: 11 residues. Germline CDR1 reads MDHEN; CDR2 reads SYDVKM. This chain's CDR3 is CASSRGYGYTF. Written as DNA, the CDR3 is TGTGCCAGCAGTCGGGGCTATGGCTACACCTTC.

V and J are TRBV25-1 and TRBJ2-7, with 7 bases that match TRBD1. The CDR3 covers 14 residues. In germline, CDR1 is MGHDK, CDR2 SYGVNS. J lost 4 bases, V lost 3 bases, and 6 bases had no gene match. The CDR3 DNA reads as TGTGCCAGCAGTGAGACAGGGTTGGGATACGAGCAGTACTTC. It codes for CASSETGLGYEQYF.

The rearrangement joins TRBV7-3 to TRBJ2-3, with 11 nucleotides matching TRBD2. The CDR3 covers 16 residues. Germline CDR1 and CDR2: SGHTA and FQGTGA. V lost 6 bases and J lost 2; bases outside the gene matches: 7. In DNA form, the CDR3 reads TGTGCCAGCAGTCCCGGGACTAGCGGCCTCACAGATACGCAGTATTTT. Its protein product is CASSPGTSGLTDTQYF.

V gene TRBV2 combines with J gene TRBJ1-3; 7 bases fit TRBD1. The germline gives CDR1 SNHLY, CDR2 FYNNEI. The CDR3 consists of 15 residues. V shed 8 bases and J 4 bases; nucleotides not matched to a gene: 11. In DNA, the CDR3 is TGTGCCAGCGTTAGAGGACAGGAAGGCGGAAACACCATATATTTT. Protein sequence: CASVRGQEGGNTIYF. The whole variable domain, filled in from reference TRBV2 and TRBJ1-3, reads EPEVTQTPSHQVTQMGQEVILRCVPISNHLYFYWYRQILGQKVEFLVSFYNNEISEKSEIFDDQFSVERPDGSNFTLKIRSTKLEDSAMYFCASVRGQEGGNTIYFGEGSWLTVV.

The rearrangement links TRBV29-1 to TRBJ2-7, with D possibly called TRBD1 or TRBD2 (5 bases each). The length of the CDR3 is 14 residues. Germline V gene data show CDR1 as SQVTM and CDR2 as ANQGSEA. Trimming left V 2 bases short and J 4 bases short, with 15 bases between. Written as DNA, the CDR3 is TGCAGCGTTGAAATTAGGGACCGAGGTTACGAGCAGTACTTC. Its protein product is CSVEIRDRGYEQYF.

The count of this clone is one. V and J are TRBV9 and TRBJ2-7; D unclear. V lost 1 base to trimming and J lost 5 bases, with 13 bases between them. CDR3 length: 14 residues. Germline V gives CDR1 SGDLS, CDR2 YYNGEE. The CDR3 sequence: CASSVLGNDHEQYF. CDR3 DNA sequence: TGTGCCAGCAGCGTACTCGGAAATGACCACGAGCAGTACTTC.

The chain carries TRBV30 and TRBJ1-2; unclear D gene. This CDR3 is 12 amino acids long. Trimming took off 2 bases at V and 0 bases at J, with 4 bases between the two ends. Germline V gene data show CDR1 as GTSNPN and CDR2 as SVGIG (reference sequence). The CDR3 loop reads CAWSFTNYGYTF. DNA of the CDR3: TGTGCCTGGAGTTTTACTAACTATGGCTACACCTTC.

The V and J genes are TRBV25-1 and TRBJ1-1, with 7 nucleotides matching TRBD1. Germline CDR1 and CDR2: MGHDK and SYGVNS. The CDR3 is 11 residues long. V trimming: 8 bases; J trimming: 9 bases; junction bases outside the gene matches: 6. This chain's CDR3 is CASGTVPKAFF. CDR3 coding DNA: TGTGCCAGCGGGACAGTTCCCAAAGCTTTCTTT.

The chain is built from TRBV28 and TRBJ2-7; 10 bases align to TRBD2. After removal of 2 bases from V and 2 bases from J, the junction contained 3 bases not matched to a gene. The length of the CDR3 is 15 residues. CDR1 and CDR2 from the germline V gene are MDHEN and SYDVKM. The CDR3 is CASSLELAGTYEQYF. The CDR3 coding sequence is TGTGCCAGCAGTTTAGAACTAGCGGGAACCTACGAGCAGTACTTC. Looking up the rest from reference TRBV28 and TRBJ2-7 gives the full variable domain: DVKVTQSSRYLVKRTGEKVFLECVQDMDHENMFWYRQDPGLGLRLIYFSYDVKMKEKGDIPEGYSVSREKKERFSLILESASTNQTSMYLCASSLELAGTYEQYFGPGTRLTVT.

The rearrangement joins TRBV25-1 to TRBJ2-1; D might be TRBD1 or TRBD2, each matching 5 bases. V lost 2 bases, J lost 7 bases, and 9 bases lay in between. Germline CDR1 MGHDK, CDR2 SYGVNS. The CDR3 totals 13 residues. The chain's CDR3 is CASSELGRNEQFF. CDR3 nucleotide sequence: TGTGCCAGCAGTGAACTGGGACGGAATGAGCAGTTCTTC.

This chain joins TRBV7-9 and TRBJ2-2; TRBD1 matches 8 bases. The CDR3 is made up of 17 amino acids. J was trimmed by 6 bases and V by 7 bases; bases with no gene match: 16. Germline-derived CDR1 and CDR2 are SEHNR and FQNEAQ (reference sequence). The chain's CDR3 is CASTVSRDRRKAGELFF. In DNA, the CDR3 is TGTGCCAGCACCGTAAGCCGGGACAGGCGTAAGGCCGGGGAGCTGTTTTTT.

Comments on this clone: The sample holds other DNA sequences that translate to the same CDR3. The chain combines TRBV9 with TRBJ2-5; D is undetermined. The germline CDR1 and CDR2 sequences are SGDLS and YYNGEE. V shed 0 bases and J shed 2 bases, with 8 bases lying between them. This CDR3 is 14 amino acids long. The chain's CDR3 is CASSVGGRQETQYF. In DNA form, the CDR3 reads TGTGCCAGCAGCGTAGGGGGAAGACAAGAGACCCAGTACTTC.

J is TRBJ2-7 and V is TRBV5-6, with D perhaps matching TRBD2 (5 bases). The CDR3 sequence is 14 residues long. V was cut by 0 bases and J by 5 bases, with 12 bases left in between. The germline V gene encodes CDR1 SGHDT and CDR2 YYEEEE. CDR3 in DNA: TGTGCCAGCAGCTTGGCCCGAGGGTTCAACGAGCAGTACTTC. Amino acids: CASSLARGFNEQYF.

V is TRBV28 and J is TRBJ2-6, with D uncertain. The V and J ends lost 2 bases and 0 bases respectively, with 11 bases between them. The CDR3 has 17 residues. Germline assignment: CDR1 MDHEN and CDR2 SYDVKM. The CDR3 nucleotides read TGTGCCAGCAGTTTAGAGGCCGTGATCTCTGGGGCCAACGTCCTGACTTTC. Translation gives CASSLEAVISGANVLTF.

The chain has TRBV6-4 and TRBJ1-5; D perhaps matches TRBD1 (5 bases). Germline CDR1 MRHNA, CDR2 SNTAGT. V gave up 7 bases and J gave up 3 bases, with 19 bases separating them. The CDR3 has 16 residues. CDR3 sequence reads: CASTGGRKGNNQPQHF. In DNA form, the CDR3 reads TGTGCCAGCACGGGCGGGAGAAAGGGGAACAATCAGCCCCAGCATTTT.

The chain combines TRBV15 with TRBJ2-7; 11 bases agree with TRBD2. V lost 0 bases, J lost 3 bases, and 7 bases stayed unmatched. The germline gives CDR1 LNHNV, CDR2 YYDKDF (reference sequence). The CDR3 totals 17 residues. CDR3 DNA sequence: TGTGCCACCAGCAGAGATTCGTTAACTAGCGGGAGCTACGAGCAGTACTTC. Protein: CATSRDSLTSGSYEQYF.

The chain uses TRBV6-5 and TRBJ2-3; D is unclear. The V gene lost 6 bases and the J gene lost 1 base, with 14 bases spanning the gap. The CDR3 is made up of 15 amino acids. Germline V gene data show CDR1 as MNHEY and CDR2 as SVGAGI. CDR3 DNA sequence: TGTGCCAGCAGCAAACGAACGGACCGCACAGATACGCAGTATTTT. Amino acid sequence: CASSKRTDRTDTQYF.

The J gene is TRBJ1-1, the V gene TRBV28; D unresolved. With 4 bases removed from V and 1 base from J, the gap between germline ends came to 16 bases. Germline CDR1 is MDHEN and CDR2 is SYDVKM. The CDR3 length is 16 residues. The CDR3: CASSSPLYRSNTEAFF. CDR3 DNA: TGTGCCAGCAGTTCCCCCCTTTACAGATCGAACACTGAAGCTTTCTTT.

Written as DNA, the CDR3 is TGTGCCAGCAGCCCCCGGACTAGCGCCCAAGAGACCCAGTACTTC. It encodes CASSPRTSAQETQYF. The rearrangement joins TRBV5-6 to TRBJ2-5, with TRBD2 matching 9 bases. Germline CDR1 SGHDT, CDR2 YYEEEE. The CDR3 loop spans 15 amino acids. V was pared by 4 bases and J by 1 base, with 5 bases of the junction left unmatched.

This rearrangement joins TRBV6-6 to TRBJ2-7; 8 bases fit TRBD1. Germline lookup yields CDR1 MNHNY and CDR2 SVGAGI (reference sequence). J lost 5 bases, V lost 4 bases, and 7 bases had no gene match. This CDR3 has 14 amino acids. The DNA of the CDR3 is TGTGCCAGCAGTTCCCGGACAGGGAAGGACGAGCAGTACTTC. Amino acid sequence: CASSSRTGKDEQYF.

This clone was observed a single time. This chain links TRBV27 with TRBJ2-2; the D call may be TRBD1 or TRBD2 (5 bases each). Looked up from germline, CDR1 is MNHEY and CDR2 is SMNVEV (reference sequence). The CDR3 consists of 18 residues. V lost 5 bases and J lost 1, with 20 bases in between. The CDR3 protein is CASSLTPSGTGNTGELFF. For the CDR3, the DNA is TGTGCCAGCAGTCTCACGCCTTCCGGGACGGGGAACACCGGGGAGCTGTTTTTT.

CDR3 region: CASSSGTGISYYEQYF. The CDR3 region has the DNA TGTGCCAGCAGTTCTGGGACAGGGATTTCCTACTACGAGCAGTACTTC. The chain couples TRBV7-9 to TRBJ2-7; 9 bases match TRBD1. The CDR3 loop spans 16 amino acids. Germline V gene sequence: CDR1 SEHNR, CDR2 FQNEAQ (reference sequence). Losses at the gene ends were 6 bases for V and 3 bases for J; bases not matched to a gene: 12. The whole variable domain, filled in from reference TRBV7-9 and TRBJ2-7, reads DTGVSQNPRHKITKRGQNVTFRCDPISEHNRLYWYRQTLGQGPEFLTYFQNEAQLEKSRLLSDRFSAERPKGSFSTLEIQRTEQGDSAMYLCASSSGTGISYYEQYFGPGTRLTVT.

CDR3: CASSFDPPGLGYTF. The CDR3 bases are TGTGCCAGCAGCTTCGACCCCCCAGGGCTTGGCTACACCTTC. The gene calls are TRBV5-6 and TRBJ1-2, with D possibly being TRBD1 (5 bases). The V end lost 2 bases, the J end lost 7 bases, and 15 bases lay between the germline ends. CDR1 is SGHDT, CDR2 YYEEEE, per germline. The CDR3 covers 14 residues.

The CDR3 spells CASSETAGQGVYEQYF. The CDR3 bases are TGTGCCAGCAGTGAAACTGCGGGACAGGGGGTCTACGAGCAGTACTTC. The V call is TRBV2, the J call TRBJ2-7; TRBD1 matches at 11 bases. This CDR3 has 16 residues. Germline assignment: CDR1 SNHLY and CDR2 FYNNEI. The V segment lost 2 bases and the J segment 3 bases; nucleotides outside the gene matches: 6.

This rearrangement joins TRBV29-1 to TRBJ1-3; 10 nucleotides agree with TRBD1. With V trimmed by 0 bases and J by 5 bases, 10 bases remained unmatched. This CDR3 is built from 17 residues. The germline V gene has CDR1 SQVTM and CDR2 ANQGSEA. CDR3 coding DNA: TGCAGCGTTGAAGACGCCGGGACAGGGGTTTACAGAAACACCATATATTTT. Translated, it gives CSVEDAGTGVYRNTIYF.

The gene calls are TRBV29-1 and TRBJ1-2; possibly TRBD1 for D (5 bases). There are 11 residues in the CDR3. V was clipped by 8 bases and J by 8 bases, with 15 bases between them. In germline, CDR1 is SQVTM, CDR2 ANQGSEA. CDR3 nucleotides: TGCAGCCCCGTAAGGGGAGAAGGCTACACCTTC. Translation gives CSPVRGEGYTF. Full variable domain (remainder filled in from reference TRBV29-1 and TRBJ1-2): SAVISQKPSRDICQRGTSLTIQCQVDSQVTMMFWYRQQPGQSLTLIATANQGSEATYESGFVIDKFPISRPNLTFSTLTVSNMSPEDSSIYLCSPVRGEGYTFGSGTRLTVV.

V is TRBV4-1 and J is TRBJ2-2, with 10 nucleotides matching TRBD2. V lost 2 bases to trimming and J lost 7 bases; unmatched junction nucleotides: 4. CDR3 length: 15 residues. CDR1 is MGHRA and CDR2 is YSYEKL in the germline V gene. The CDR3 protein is CASSQTSGKGGELFF. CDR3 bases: TGCGCCAGCAGCCAAACTAGCGGGAAGGGCGGGGAGCTGTTTTTT.